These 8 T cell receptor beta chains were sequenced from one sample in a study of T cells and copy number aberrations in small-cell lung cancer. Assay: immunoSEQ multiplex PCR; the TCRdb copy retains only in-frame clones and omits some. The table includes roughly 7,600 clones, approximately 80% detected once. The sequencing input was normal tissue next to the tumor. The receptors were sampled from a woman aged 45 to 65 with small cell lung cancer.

CDR3 sequence: CASSLDRENYGYTF. The CDR3 bases are TGTGCCAGCAGCTTGGACAGGGAGAACTATGGCTACACCTTC. The chain links TRBV5-4 to TRBJ1-2; perhaps TRBD1 as D (6 bases). With 0 bases removed from V and 2 bases from J, the gap between germline ends came to 8 bases. The CDR3 contains 14 residues. Per the germline V gene, CDR1 is SGHNT and CDR2 is YYREEE (reference sequence). Looking up the rest from reference TRBV5-4 and TRBJ1-2 gives the full variable domain: ETGVTQSPTHLIKTRGQQVTLRCSSQSGHNTVSWYQQALGQGPQFIFQYYREEENGRGNFPPRFSGLQFPNYSSELNVNALELDDSALYLCASSLDRENYGYTFGSGTRLTVV.

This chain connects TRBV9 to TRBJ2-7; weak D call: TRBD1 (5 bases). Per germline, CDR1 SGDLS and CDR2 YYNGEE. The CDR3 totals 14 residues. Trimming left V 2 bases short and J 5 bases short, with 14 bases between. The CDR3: CASSVAGLQNEQYF. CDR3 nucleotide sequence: TGTGCCAGCAGCGTTGCAGGGCTCCAAAACGAGCAGTACTTC. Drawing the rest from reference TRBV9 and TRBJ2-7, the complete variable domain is DSGVTQTPKHLITATGQRVTLRCSPRSGDLSVYWYQQSLDQGLQFLIQYYNGEERAKGNILERFSAQQFPDLHSELNLSSLELGDSALYFCASSVAGLQNEQYFGPGTRLTVT.

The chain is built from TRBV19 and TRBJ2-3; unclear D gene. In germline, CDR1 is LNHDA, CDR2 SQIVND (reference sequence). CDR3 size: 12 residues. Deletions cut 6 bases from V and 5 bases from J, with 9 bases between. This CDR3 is CASRSTGDTQYF. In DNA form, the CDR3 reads TGTGCCAGTAGATCGACTGGAGATACGCAGTATTTT.

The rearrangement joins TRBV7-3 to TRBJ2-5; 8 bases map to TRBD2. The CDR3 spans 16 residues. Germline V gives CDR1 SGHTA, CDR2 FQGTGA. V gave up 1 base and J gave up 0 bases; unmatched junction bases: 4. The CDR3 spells CASSLRGSGNQETQYF. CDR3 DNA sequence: TGTGCCAGCAGCTTAAGAGGTAGCGGGAACCAAGAGACCCAGTACTTC.

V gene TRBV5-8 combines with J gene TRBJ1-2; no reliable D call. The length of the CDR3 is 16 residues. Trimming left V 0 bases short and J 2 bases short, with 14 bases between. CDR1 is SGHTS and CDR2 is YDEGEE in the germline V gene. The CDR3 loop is CASSLGVTVRNYGYTF. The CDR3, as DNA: TGTGCCAGCAGCTTGGGAGTTACAGTCCGAAACTATGGCTACACCTTC. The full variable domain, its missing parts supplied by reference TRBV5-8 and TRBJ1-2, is EAGVTQSPTHLIKTRGQQATLRCSPISGHTSVYWYQQALGLGLQFLLWYDEGEERNRGNFPPRFSGRQFPNYSSELNVNALELEDSALYLCASSLGVTVRNYGYTFGSGTRLTVV.

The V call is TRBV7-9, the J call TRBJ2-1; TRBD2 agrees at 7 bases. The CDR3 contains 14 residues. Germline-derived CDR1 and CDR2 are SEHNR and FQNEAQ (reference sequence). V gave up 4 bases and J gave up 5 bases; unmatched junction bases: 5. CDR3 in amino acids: CASSSQRDNNEQFF. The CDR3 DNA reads TGTGCCAGCAGCTCCCAGCGGGATAACAATGAGCAGTTCTTC.

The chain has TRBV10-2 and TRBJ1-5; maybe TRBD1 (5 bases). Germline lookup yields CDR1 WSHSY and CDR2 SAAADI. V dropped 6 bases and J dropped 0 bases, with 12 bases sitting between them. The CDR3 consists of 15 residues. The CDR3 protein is CASRTGGASNQPQHF. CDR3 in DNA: TGCGCCAGCAGAACAGGCGGAGCTAGCAATCAGCCCCAGCATTTT.

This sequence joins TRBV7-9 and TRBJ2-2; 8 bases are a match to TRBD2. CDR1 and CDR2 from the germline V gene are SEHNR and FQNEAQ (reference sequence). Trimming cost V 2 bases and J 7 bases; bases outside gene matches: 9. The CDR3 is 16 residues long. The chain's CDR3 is CASSLFTAGGRGELFF. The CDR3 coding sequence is TGTGCCAGCAGCTTATTTACGGCGGGAGGTCGCGGGGAGCTGTTTTTT. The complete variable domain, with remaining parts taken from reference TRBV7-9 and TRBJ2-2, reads DTGVSQNPRHKITKRGQNVTFRCDPISEHNRLYWYRQTLGQGPEFLTYFQNEAQLEKSRLLSDRFSAERPKGSFSTLEIQRTEQGDSAMYLCASSLFTAGGRGELFFGEGSRLTVL.